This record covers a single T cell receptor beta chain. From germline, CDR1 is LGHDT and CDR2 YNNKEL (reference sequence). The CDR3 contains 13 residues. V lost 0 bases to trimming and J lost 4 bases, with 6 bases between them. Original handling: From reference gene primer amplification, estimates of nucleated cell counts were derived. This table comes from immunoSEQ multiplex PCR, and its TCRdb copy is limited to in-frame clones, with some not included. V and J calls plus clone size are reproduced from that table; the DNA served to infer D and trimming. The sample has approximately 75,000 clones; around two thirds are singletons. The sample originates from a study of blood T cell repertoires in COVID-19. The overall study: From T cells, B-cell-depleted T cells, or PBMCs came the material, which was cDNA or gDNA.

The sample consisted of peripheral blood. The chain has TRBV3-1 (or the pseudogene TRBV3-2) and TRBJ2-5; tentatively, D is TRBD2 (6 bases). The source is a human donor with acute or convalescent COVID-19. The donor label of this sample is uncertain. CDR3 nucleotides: TGTGCCAGCAGCCAAGACGGGGGAGAGACCCAGTACTTC. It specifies CASSQDGGETQYF.